Listed below are T cell receptor beta chains from one sample, sequenced in a study of T cell responses to AZD1222 COVID-19 vaccine. Libraries were prepared by immunoSEQ multiplex PCR; TCRdb keeps only in-frame clonotypes and omits some of them. The table lists around 83,000 clones, 70% to 90% of them singletons. This material consisted of peripheral blood, taken on day 0 of AZD1222 vaccination. The receptors derive from an adult in good health. CDR3s include the opening cysteine and the closing phenylalanine or tryptophan. The order of the fields is V gene, D gene, J gene, clone size, CDR3 DNA, CDR3 protein. A D gene is named only where the DNA matches it firmly. Part of the rows lack a size; the others show once, few, many or a class for expanded clones.

TRBV5-1	TRBD1	TRBJ2-7	.	TGCGCCAGCAGGGACAGGGAGAGGTACGAGCAGTACTTC	CASRDRERYEQYF
TRBV28	TRBD1	TRBJ1-1	.	TGTGCCAGCAGTTTACGGTGGAGTACAGGGGCTGAAGCTTTCTTT	CASSLRWSTGAEAFF
TRBV19	.	TRBJ1-4	.	TGTGCCAGTATCCAAACGAGCAGGGGAAATGAAAAACTGTTTTTT	CASIQTSRGNEKLFF
TRBV5-5	TRBD1	TRBJ2-7	few	TGTGCCAGCAGTCATCTTTATGGGACAGGCTCCTACGAGCAGTACTTC	CASSHLYGTGSYEQYF
TRBV28	TRBD2	TRBJ2-7	.	TGTGCCAGCAGGGGGGTGGCGGGAGGGTACGAGCAGTACTTC	CASRGVAGGYEQYF
TRBV25-1	TRBD2	TRBJ2-5	.	TGTGCCAGCAGTGAATGGTCGTCGGGAGGAAAGACCCAGTACTTC	CASSEWSSGGKTQYF
TRBV7-2	.	TRBJ1-1	.	TGTGCCAGCAGCCCGTCTGGGGGCGCTCGGGACACTGAAGCTTTCTTT	CASSPSGGARDTEAFF
TRBV18	TRBD2	TRBJ2-7	.	TGTGCCAGCTCACCAGAGTCTGGACTAGCGGGAGTTTCCTCCTACGAGCAGTACTTC	CASSPESGLAGVSSYEQYF
TRBV18	.	TRBJ1-1	.	TGTGCCAGCTCACCTCAGGGGAACACTGAAGCTTTCTTT	CASSPQGNTEAFF
TRBV6-2/TRBV6-3	.	TRBJ2-5	.	TGTGCCAGCAGTTACGCACGCCTCAGTTGGGACAAAAAAGAGACCCAGTACTTC	CASSYARLSWDKKETQYF
TRBV6-5	TRBD1	TRBJ2-7	.	TGTGCCAGCAGTTACTCAACGAGACAGGGCTACGAGCAGTACTTC	CASSYSTRQGYEQYF
TRBV19	TRBD1	TRBJ1-5	.	TGTGCCAGTAGTATAGCCCCCGGGACAGGGGGCTCTCAGCCCCAGCATTTT	CASSIAPGTGGSQPQHF
TRBV5-4	.	TRBJ1-3	.	TGTGCCAGCAGCTTGGTCGGACGCCGGAGCTCTGGAAACACCATATATTTT	CASSLVGRRSSGNTIYF
TRBV20-1	.	TRBJ2-1	.	TGCAGTGCGCACGGTTTGAATGAGCAGTTCTTC	CSAHGLNEQFF
TRBV7-2	.	TRBJ2-5	.	TGTGCCAGCAGCTTAACATGGTACCAAGAGACCCAGTACTTC	CASSLTWYQETQYF
TRBV18	.	TRBJ2-7	.	TGTGCCAGCTCACCGAACAGGGACTCCTACGAGCAGTACTTC	CASSPNRDSYEQYF
TRBV6-5	.	TRBJ1-1	.	TGTGCCAGCAGTTACAGGGGTGGAGGGCTTACGACTGAAGCTTTCTTT	CASSYRGGGLTTEAFF
TRBV6-5	TRBD1	TRBJ1-1	.	TGTGCCTTGACAGGGTACACTGAAGCTTTCTTT	CALTGYTEAFF
TRBV7-5	.	TRBJ2-3	.	TGTGCCAGAAGCTCGACAGGGAACACAGATACGCAGTATTTT	CARSSTGNTDTQYF
TRBV11-1	.	TRBJ1-1	.	TGTGCCAGCACCTGGTGGACTGAAGCTTTCTTT	CASTWWTEAFF
TRBV6-6	.	TRBJ1-2	.	TGTGCCAGCAGTTACGAGGGGAACTATGGCTACACCTTC	CASSYEGNYGYTF
TRBV12-3/TRBV12-4	.	TRBJ1-2	few	TGTGCCAGCAGAATAGGGAGAGAAGGCTACACCTTC	CASRIGREGYTF
TRBV3-1/TRBV3-2	.	TRBJ1-6	.	TGTGCCAGCAGCCAAGAAACCGTCAGAGCCCCGCTCCACTTT	CASSQETVRAPLHF
TRBV19	.	TRBJ2-3	.	TGTGCCAGTACGGAAGGCGTTGGGGATACGCAGTATTTT	CASTEGVGDTQYF
TRBV10-3	.	TRBJ1-1	.	TGTGCCATCAGTGACCCCGACACTGAAGCTTTCTTT	CAISDPDTEAFF
TRBV5-8	TRBD1	TRBJ2-7	.	TGTGCCAGCAGCTTAGGGACAGGGGTGACAGACGAGCAGTACTTC	CASSLGTGVTDEQYF
TRBV7-8	TRBD2	TRBJ2-3	.	TGTGCCAGCAGCCCCCGGGGGGGCGGGTCAAGCACAGATACGCAGTATTTT	CASSPRGGGSSTDTQYF
TRBV4-3	.	TRBJ2-3	.	TGCGCCAGCAGCCAAGGGGGGGCAGGAGCAGATACGCAGTATTTT	CASSQGGAGADTQYF
TRBV19	TRBD1	TRBJ2-1	.	TGTGCCAGTAGTCGGGACAGCTCCTACAATGAGCAGTTCTTC	CASSRDSSYNEQFF
TRBV10-3	TRBD2	TRBJ2-1	.	TGTGCCATCAGTGAAGGGTCTCTAGCGGGAGTAGGCAATGAGCAGTTCTTC	CAISEGSLAGVGNEQFF
TRBV7-2	.	TRBJ1-4	.	TGTGCCAGCAGCTTCCAAACTAATGAAAAACTGTTTTTT	CASSFQTNEKLFF
TRBV12-3/TRBV12-4	TRBD1	TRBJ2-1	.	TGTGCCAGCGGTGACAGGGGCGTCAATGAGCAGTTCTTC	CASGDRGVNEQFF
TRBV10-3	TRBD1	TRBJ2-4	once	TGTGCCATCAGTGCCGGAAGTGGGACAGCCGGAAACATTCAGTACTTC	CAISAGSGTAGNIQYF
TRBV7-8	TRBD1	TRBJ1-6	few	TGTGCCAGCAGCCCGCGGACAGGGGGCTCCTATAATTCACCCCTCCACTTT	CASSPRTGGSYNSPLHF
TRBV7-2	.	TRBJ2-3	.	TGTGCCAGCAGCCCCGGGGCTAGCACAGATACGCAGTATTTT	CASSPGASTDTQYF
TRBV7-9	TRBD1	TRBJ1-1	.	TGTGCCAGCAGCTTGGGACAGGGAGGAAACACTGAAGCTTTCTTT	CASSLGQGGNTEAFF
TRBV19	TRBD2	TRBJ2-7	.	TGTGCCAGTAGTATAGTGGCTAGCGGGGCCAGCTCCTACGAGCAGTACTTC	CASSIVASGASSYEQYF
TRBV5-1	TRBD1	TRBJ1-2	few	TGCGCCAGCAGCTTGGGGGACAGGGGGCCTGATGGCTACACCTTC	CASSLGDRGPDGYTF
TRBV28	TRBD1	TRBJ1-2	.	TGTGCCAGCAGCACAAGAGCCGTAATACAATCAAAAAACAGGGGAGTCTATGGCTACACCTTC	CASSTRAVIQSKNRGVYGYTF
TRBV9	.	TRBJ2-7	.	TGTGCCAGCAGCAGGATGGGGGGCGAGCAGTACTTC	CASSRMGGEQYF
TRBV13	.	TRBJ2-7	.	TGTGCCAGCAGCTTAGGCCAGGGGAGTGAGCAGTACTTC	CASSLGQGSEQYF
TRBV5-4	.	TRBJ2-2	.	TGTGCCAGCAGCTTCCCCCCAGGGGAGCTGTTTTTT	CASSFPPGELFF